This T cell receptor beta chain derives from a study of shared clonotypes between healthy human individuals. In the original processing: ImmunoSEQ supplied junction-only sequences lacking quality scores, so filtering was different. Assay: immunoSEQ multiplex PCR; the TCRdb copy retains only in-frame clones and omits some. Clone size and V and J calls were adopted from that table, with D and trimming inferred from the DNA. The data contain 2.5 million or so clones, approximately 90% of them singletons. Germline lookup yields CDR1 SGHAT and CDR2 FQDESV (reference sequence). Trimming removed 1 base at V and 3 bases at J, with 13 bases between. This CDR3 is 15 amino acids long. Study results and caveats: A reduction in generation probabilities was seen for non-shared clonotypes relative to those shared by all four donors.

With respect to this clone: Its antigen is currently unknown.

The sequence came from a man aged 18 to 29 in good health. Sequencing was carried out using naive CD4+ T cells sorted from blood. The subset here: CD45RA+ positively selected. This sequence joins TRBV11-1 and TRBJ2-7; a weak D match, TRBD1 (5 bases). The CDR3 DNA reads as TGTGCCAGCAGCTTAGGCCCGGACATCTTCTACGAGCAGTACTTC. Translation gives CASSLGPDIFYEQYF.